This TCR beta chain came from a study of blood T cell repertoires in COVID-19. The wider study: Collection of acute and convalescent COVID-19 samples took place in the United States, Italy and Spain.

Method: immunoSEQ multiplex PCR; TCRdb's copy keeps in-frame clones and lacks some. Of tens of thousands of clones in the sample, around 87% were seen once. This CDR3 is 15 amino acids long. Germline V gene lookup returns CDR1 MNHEY and CDR2 SVGEGT. V was pared by 5 bases and J by 0 bases, with 11 bases between. Sample: peripheral blood. The TCR was taken from a man in his fifties with active COVID-19. The V gene is TRBV6-2 or TRBV6-3, the J gene TRBJ1-3; D might be TRBD1 (6 bases). CDR3 residues: CASSDGTHSGNTIYF. CDR3 sequence (DNA): TGTGCCAGCAGTGACGGGACACACTCTGGAAACACCATATATTTT.